One TCR beta chain is described in this entry. Which antigen it targets is not known. Within one base of it there is no much larger clone, and no base qualities were kept. TCR libraries were constructed from 350 to 400 ng RNA using the Immunoverse kit, and molecular barcoded adaptors covering alpha/delta and beta/gamma chains were employed. The same RNA used for transcriptome sequencing was used for TCR library preparation. An Illumina HiSeq 4000 with 2 x 150 cycles was used to sequence the TCR libraries. The authors processed their data as follows. TCR reads were aligned to human V, D, J and C references and assembled into CDR3 clonotypes with MiXCR, including quality filtering and error correction. The tcR package in R was used for analysis of clonotype counts and gene usage diversity. For inspection of raw mapping reads, RNA-seq reads were mapped by STAR aligner version 2.5.3a onto GRCh37 of the human genome. To test the effect of sequencing depth on detected clonotypes, IR-seq fastq files were randomly downsampled using Seqtk 1.3. The public reads were run again by TCRdb, first through fastp at Q25 and then through MiXCR, and only productive beta chains were kept. Identical CDR3 protein sequences are pooled into one entry, listed with their most common genes and DNA. Here the V and J calls rest on TCRdb's processing, not on the authors' analysis. The sample records 250 to 300 distinct CDR3 sequences, 75% to 85% of which are singletons. The biggest ten clones account for 20% to 30% of the sample.

This sample stems from a study of read filtering for tumor transcriptome and immune sequencing (dated by TCRdb to 2020 to 2022). Turning to the overall study: The cohort consisted of approximately 16 male and approximately 14 female patients, with a mean age of roughly 70 years and an age range of roughly 47 to 90. By revised international staging, roughly 8 patients were R-ISS I, over 15 were R-ISS II and about seven were R-ISS III. After DNase treatment, whole-transcriptome libraries were prepared with the TruSeq RNA Access Library Prep Kit. TCR-region mapped reads per sample ranged from about 4.05 to 11 million with IR-seq versus only roughly 75 to 1273 with RNA-seq. TCR repertoires obtained by targeted immune repertoire sequencing and by bulk whole-transcriptome sequencing performed on the same bone marrow samples were compared. One of the main goals was to work out a read-filtering strategy for immune repertoire data, in particular whether clonotypes backed by only a single read should be removed. Points the paper makes about the study in general: IR-seq captured clonotypes at much higher depth and more reliably than RNA-seq, and smaller IR-seq throughput sufficed to identify most shared clonotypes. The sorted CD138-negative fraction was composed of a mixed bone marrow immune population rather than of purified T cells. The correlation between IR-seq and RNA-seq shared clonotype proportions rose when single-read clonotypes were removed. Single-read clonotypes made up around 82% of clonotypes but about 3.3% of total reads in IR-seq, and 70% to 75% of clonotypes and 40% to 45% of reads in RNA-seq.

For this chain, trimming is 6 bases at the V end and 3 bases at the J end, and the number of junction bases without a gene match is 3. Spanning cysteine to phenylalanine, the CDR3 consists of 13 amino acids. Here the CDR3 DNA is all that survives: 39 bases in frame from base 1. CDR1 MNHEY and CDR2 SVGAGI are derived from the germline V gene. Bone marrow was sampled from every patient at the time of active disease. Ficoll-Hypaque density gradient centrifugation was used to isolate the bone marrow mononuclear cells. Myeloma plasma cells were removed and CD138-negative cells were collected by negative selection after labeling with CD138 magnetic microbeads on a MACS separator. The purity of the isolated cells was checked by flow cytometry with CD138 antibodies on an Attune NxT. TRIzol reagent was used to extract total RNA, and a NanoDrop spectrophotometer was used to quantify the extracted RNA. For each patient, the CD138-negative bone marrow sample underwent paired RNA-seq and IR-seq.

Sequenced input: a population of CD138-negative cells sorted from bone marrow. Reading the label with the study, this specimen's cell subset or site is: bone marrow mononuclear cells depleted of CD138+ plasma/myeloma cells by negative magnetic selection. The sequence was obtained from a donor aged 40 or over with multiple myeloma. This table probably holds off-target reads from a library built for another chain. The rearrangement joined TRBV6-5 to TRBJ1-1, with 8 junctional bases fitting TRBD1. The CDR3 region: CASRYRGYTEAFF. The DNA sequence reads TGTGCCAGCAGGTACAGGGGGTACACTGAAGCTTTCTTT.